This paragraph reports one TCR beta chain. The data are from a study of blood T cell repertoires in COVID-19. Measured with immunoSEQ multiplex PCR; TCRdb has only the in-frame clones, and not every one. The sample shows around 250,000 clones, roughly 84% of them seen only once. This TCR came from a young woman with acute or convalescent COVID-19. What was sequenced was peripheral blood.

The CDR3 nucleotides read TGTGCCAGCTCACTGACTCTGGCGGTGGACAATGAGCAGTTCTTC. Its translation: CASSLTLAVDNEQFF. The chain is built from TRBV18 and TRBJ2-1; D remains ambiguous. Germline V gene sequence: CDR1 KGHSH, CDR2 LQKENI. V was cut by 4 bases and J by 5 bases, with 15 bases left in between. This CDR3 comprises 15 residues.